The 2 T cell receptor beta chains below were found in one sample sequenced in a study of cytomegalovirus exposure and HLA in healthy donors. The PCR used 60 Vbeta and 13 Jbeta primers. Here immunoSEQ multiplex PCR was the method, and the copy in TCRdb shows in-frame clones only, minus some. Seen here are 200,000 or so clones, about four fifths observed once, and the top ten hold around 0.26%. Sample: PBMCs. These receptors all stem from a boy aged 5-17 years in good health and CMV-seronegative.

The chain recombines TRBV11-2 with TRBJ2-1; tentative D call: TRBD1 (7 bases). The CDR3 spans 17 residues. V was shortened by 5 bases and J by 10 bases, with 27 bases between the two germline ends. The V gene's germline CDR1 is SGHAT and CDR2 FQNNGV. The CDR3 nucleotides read TGTGCCAGCAGCCCGGGACAGAGAGGTCGGGTGGAGGGGGAGCAGTTCTTC. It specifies CASSPGQRGRVEGEQFF.

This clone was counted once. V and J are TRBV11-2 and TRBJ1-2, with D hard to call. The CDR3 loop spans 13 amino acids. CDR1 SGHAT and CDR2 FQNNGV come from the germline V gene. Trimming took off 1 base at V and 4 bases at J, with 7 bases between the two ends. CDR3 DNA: TGTGCCAGCAGCTTAGCGCAGGCCTATGGCTACACCTTC. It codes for CASSLAQAYGYTF.